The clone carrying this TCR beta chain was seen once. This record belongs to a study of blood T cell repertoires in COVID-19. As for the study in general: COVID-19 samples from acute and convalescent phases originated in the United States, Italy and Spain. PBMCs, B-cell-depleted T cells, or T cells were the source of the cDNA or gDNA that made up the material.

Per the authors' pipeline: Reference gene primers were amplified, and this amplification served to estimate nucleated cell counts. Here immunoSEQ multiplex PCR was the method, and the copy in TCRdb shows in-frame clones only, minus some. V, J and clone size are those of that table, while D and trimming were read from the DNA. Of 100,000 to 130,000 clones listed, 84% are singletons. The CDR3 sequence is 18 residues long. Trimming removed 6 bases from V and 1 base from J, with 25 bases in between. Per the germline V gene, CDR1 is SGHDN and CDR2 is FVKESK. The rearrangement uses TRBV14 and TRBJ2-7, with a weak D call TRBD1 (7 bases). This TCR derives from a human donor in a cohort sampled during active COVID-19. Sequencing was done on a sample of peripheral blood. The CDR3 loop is CASRPTIPKTGRSYEQYF. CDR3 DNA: TGTGCCAGCAGACCCACTATTCCCAAGACAGGGAGGTCCTACGAGCAGTACTTC.